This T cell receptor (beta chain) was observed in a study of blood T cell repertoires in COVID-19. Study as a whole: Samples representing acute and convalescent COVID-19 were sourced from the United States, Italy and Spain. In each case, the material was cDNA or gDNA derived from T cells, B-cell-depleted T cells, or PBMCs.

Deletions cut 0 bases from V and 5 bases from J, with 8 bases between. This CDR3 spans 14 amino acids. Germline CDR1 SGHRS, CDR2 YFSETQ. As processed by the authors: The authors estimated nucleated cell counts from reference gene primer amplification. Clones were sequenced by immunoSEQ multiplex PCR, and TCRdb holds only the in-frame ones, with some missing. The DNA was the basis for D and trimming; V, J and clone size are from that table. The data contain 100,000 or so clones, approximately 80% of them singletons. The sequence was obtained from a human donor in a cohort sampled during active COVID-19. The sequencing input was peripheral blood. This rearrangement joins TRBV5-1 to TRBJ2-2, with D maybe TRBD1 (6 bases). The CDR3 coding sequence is TGCGCCAGCAGCTTGGCCCAGGGGACCGGGGAGCTGTTTTTT. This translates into CASSLAQGTGELFF.